The present TCR beta chain was sequenced within a study of lymphopenia after photon versus proton radiotherapy. The data were produced by immunoSEQ multiplex PCR, yet TCRdb's version contains in-frame clones alone and is incomplete. The sample carries 65,000 to 90,000 clones, about nine tenths recorded once. The CDR3 runs to 14 residues. V trimming: 6 bases; J trimming: 3 bases; junction bases outside the gene matches: 3. CDR1 KGHSH and CDR2 LQKENI come from the germline V gene. Study results and limitations: A bigger post-nadir fall in TCR diversity correlated inversely with survival time in deceased patients. Post-nadir diversity loss with photons came from oligoclonal expansion, particularly CD8+ Temra cells. Only patients who died were analyzed for survival; proton advantage is unproven. Proton therapy kept repertoires fairly stable, unlike photons, which gained effector/memory cells.

To note about this clone: The antigen remains unidentified.

The rearrangement joins TRBV18 to TRBJ1-2; 11 bases are a match to TRBD1. The TCR originated in a woman in her forties with cholangiocarcinoma. The sample in question was peripheral blood, obtained from a patient treated with photon-based radiotherapy. CDR3 sequence reads: CASSRDRGDYGYTF. For the CDR3, the DNA is TGTGCCAGCTCTCGGGACAGGGGGGACTATGGCTACACCTTC.